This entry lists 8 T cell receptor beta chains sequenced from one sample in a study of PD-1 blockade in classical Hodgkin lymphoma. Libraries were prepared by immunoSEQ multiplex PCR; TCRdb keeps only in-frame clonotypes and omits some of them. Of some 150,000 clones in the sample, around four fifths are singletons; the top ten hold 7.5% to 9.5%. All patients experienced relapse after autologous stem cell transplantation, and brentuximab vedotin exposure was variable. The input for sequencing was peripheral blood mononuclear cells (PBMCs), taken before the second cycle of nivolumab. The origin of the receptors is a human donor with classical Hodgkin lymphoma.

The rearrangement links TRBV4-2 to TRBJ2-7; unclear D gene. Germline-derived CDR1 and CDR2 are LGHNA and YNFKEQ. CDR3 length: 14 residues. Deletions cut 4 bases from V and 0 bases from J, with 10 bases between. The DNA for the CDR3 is TGTGCCAGCAGCCCCCGCGCCGACTCCTACGAGCAGTACTTC. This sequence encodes CASSPRADSYEQYF.

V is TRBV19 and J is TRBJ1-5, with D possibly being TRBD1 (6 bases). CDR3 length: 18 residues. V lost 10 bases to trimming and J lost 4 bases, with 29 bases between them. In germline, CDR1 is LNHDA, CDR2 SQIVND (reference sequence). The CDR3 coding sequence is TGTGCCACCAAGCGGGAGTGGGGGGCTGGTTTGGTAAATCAGCCCCAGCATTTT. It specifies CATKREWGAGLVNQPQHF.

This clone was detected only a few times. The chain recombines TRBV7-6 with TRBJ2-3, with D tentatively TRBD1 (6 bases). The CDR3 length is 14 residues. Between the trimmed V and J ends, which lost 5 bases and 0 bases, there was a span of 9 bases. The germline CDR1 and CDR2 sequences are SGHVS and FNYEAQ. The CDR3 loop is CASSTGQSTDTQYF. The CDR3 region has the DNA TGTGCCAGCAGCACCGGACAGAGCACAGATACGCAGTATTTT.

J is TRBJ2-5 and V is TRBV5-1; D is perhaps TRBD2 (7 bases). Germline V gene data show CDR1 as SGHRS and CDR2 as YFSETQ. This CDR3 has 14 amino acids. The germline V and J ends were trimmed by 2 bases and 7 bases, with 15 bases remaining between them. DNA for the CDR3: TGCGCCAGCAGCTTCGGGGGGCGCGGTGGGACCCAGTACTTC. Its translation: CASSFGGRGGTQYF.

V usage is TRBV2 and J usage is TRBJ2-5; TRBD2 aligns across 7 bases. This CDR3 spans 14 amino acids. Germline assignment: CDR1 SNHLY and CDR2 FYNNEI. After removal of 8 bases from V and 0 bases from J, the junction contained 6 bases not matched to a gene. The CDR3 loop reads CASCLAEHQETQYF. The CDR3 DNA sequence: TGTGCCAGCTGTCTAGCGGAGCACCAAGAGACCCAGTACTTC. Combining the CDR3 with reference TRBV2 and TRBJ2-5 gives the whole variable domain EPEVTQTPSHQVTQMGQEVILRCVPISNHLYFYWYRQILGQKVEFLVSFYNNEISEKSEIFDDQFSVERPDGSNFTLKIRSTKLEDSAMYFCASCLAEHQETQYFGPGTRLLVL.

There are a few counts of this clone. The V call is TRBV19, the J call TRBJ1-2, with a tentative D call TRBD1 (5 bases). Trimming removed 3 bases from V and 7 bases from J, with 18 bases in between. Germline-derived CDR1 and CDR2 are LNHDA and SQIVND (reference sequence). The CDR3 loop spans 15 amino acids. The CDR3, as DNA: TGTGCCAGTAGTATCAGGTGGGGCCCTATCAGTGGCTACACCTTC. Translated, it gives CASSIRWGPISGYTF.

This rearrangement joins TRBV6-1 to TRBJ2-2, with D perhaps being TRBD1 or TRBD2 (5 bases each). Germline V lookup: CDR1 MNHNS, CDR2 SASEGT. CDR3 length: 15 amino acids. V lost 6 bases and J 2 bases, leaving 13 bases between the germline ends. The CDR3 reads CASRRGVSNTGELFF. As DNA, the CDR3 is TGTGCCAGCAGGCGAGGGGTGTCTAACACCGGGGAGCTGTTTTTT.

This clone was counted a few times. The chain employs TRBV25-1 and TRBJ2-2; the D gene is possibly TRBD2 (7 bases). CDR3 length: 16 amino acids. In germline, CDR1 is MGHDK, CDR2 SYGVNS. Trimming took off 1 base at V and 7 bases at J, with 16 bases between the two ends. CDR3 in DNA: TGTGCCAGCAGTGAATTCGGGGGGCAGAGTGGCGGGGAGCTGTTTTTT. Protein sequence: CASSEFGGQSGGELFF.